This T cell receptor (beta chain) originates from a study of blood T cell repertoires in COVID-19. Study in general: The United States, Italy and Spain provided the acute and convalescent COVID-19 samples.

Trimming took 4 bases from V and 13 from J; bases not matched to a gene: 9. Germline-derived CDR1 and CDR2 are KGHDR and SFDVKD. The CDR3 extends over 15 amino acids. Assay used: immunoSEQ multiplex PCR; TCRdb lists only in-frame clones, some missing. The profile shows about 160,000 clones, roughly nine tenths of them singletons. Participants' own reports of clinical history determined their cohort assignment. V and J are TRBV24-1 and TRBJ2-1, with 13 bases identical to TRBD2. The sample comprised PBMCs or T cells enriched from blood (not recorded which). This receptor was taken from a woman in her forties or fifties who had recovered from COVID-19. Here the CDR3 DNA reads TGTGCCACCAGTGAACGGACTAGCGGGAGCCAGGTCCAGTTCTTC. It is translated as CATSERTSGSQVQFF.